This T cell receptor beta chain is drawn from a study of blood T cells in healthy people across ages. At least ten counts were recorded for this clonotype. PCR was performed a second time for 7 to 11 cycles using a sample-barcoded 5' primer and a J-beta primer mix. TCRdb processed the 5' RACE reads anew with MiXCR; each CDR3 protein has one entry. The data contain around 1,600,000 distinct CDR3 sequences, approximately 43% of them seen just once; the ten biggest clones take up under 5%. Germline trimming cut 3 bases from V and 1 base from J; bases unmatched to any gene: 2. The CDR3 sequence is 14 residues long. Germline V lookup: CDR1 DFQATT, CDR2 SNEGSKA (reference sequence).

The chain uses TRBV20-1 and TRBJ2-5; TRBD2 matches at 10 bases. The specimen sequenced was blood. The TCR originated in a woman younger than 35 in good health. CDR3 DNA sequence: TGCAGTGCTAGGAGCGGGGGGGCCCAAGAGACCCAGTACTTC. This codes for CSARSGGAQETQYF.